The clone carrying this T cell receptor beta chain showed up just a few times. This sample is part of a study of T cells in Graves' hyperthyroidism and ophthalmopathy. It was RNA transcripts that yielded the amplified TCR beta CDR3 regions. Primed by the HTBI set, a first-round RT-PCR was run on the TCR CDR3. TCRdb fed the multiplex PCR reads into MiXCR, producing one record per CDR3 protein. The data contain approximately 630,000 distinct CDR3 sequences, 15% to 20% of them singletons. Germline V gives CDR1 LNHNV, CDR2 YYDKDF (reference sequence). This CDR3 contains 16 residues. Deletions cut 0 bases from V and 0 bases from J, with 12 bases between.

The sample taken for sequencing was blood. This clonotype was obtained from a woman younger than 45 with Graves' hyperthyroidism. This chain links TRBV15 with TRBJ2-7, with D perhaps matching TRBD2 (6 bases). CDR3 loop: CATSRDLSGGSYEQYF. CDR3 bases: TGTGCCACCAGCAGAGACCTTAGCGGAGGCTCCTACGAGCAGTACTTC. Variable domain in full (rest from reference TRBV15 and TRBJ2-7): DAMVIQNPRYQVTQFGKPVTLSCSQTLNHNVMYWYQQKSSQAPKLLFHYYDKDFNNEADTPDNFQSRRPNTSFCFLDIRSPGLGDTAMYLCATSRDLSGGSYEQYFGPGTRLTVT.